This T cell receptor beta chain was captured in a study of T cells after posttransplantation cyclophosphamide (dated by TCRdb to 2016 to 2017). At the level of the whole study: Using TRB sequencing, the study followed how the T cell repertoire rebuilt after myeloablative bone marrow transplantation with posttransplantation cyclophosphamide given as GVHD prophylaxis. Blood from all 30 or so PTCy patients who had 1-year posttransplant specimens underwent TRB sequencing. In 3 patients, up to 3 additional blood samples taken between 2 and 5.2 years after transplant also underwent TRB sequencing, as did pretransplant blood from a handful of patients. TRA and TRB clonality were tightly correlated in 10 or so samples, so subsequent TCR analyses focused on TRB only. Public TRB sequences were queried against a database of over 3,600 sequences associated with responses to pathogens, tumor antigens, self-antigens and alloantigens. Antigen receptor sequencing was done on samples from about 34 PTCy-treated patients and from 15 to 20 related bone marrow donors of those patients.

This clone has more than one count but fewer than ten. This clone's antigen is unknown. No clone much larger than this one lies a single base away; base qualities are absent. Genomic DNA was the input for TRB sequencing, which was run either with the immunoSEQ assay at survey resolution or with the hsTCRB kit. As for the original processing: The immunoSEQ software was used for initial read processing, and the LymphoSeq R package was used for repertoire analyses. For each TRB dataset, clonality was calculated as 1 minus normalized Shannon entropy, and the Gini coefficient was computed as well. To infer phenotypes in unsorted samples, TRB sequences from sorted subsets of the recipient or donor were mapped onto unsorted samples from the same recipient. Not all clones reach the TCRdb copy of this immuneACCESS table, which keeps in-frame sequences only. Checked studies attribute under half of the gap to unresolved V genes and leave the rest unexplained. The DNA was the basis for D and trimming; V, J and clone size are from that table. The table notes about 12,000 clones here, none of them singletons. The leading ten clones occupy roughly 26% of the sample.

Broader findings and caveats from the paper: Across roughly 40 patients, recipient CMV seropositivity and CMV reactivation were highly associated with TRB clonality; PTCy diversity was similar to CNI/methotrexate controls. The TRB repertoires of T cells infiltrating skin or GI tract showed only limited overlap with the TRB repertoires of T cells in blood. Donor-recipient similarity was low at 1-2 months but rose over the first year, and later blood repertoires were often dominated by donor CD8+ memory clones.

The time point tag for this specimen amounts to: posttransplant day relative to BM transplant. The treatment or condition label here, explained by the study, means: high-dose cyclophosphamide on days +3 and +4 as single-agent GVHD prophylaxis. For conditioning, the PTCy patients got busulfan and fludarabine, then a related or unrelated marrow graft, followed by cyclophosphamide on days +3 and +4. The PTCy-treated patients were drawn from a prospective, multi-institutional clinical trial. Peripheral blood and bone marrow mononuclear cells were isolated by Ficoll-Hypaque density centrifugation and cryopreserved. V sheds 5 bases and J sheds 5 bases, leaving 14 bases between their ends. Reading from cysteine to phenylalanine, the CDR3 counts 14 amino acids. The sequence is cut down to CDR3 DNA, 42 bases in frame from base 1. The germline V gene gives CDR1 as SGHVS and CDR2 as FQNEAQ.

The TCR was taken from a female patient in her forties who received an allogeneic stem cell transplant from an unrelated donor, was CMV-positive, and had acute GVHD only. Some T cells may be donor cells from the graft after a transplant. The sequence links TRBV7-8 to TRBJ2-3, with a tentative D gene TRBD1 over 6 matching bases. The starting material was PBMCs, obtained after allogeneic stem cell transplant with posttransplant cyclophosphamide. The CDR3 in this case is CASSTRTEGDTQYF. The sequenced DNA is TGTGCCAGCAGCACTAGGACAGAGGGAGATACGCAGTATTTT.